Presented here are 14 T cell receptor beta chains from one specimen sequenced in a study of post-analysis software for immune sequencing data. Study-level findings and limits: TRBV5-6, TRBV5-1 and TRBV20-1 belonged to a set of about five TRBV segments that were more frequent in patients than controls.

Unique molecular identifiers were carried by the TCR beta cDNA libraries. One entry per CDR3 protein results from TCRdb running MiXCR on the PCR reads. The table shows hundreds of thousands of distinct CDR3 sequences, with about 57% occurring only once. These receptors are not linked to any known antigen. Sequencing was done on a sample of blood. All receptors come from a girl aged 5-17 years with multiple sclerosis.

The rearrangement joins TRBV29-1 to TRBJ1-2; no reliable D call. The CDR3 totals 12 residues. Germline loops: CDR1 SQVTM, CDR2 ANQGSEA. CDR3 bases: TGCGGCATCCCGGGCCGAAACTATGGCTACACCTTC. Translated: CGIPGRNYGYTF.

This clonotype was counted between two and nine times. The J gene is TRBJ1-2, the V gene TRBV12-3 or TRBV12-4; D is perhaps TRBD1 (5 bases). V shed 3 bases and J shed 8 bases, with 19 bases lying between them. The CDR3 covers 15 residues. CDR3 region: CASSFVPGGEEGYTF. The CDR3 DNA sequence: TGTGCCAGCAGTTTTGTGCCGGGGGGTGAGGAGGGCTACACCTTC.

V is TRBV29-1 and J is TRBJ1-2, with 7 bases that match TRBD1. Unmatched junction bases numbered 14, after V lost 6 bases and J lost 10 bases. The CDR3 is 13 residues long. In germline, CDR1 is SQVTM, CDR2 ANQGSEA. CDR3 sequence: CSVWTGPGKAYTF. CDR3 nucleotide sequence: TGCAGCGTGTGGACAGGCCCCGGGAAGGCCTACACCTTC.

In its sample, this clonotype was seen a few times. The rearrangement links TRBV5-5 to TRBJ2-5; no definite D call. Germline V gene data show CDR1 as SGHKS and CDR2 as YYEKEE (reference sequence). Trimming left V 1 base short and J 1 base short, with 11 bases between. This CDR3 comprises 15 residues. This CDR3 is CASSLYTPPQETQYF. The CDR3, as DNA: TGTGCCAGCAGCTTGTATACTCCACCCCAAGAGACCCAGTACTTC. The variable domain in full, with the rest retrieved from reference TRBV5-5 and TRBJ2-5, is DAGVTQSPTHLIKTRGQQVTLRCSPISGHKSVSWYQQVLGQGPQFIFQYYEKEERGRGNFPDRFSARQFPNYSSELNVNALLLGDSALYLCASSLYTPPQETQYFGPGTRLLVL.

CDR3 loop: CSVELKLNTEAFF. The CDR3 DNA sequence: TGCAGCGTTGAACTTAAGCTGAACACTGAAGCTTTCTTT. V is TRBV29-1 and J is TRBJ1-1, with no clear D. Looked up from germline, CDR1 is SQVTM and CDR2 is ANQGSEA. This CDR3 has 13 amino acids. V was clipped by 2 bases and J by 0 bases, with 7 bases between them.

The chain links TRBV4-1 to TRBJ2-7; TRBD1 is a possible D gene (6 bases). V dropped 1 base and J dropped 5 bases, with 18 bases sitting between them. Germline V gene lookup returns CDR1 MGHRA and CDR2 YSYEKL. The CDR3 extends over 16 amino acids. In DNA form, the CDR3 reads TGCGCCAGCAGCCAAGGGTTCAGGACAGTTCAGCACGAGCAGTACTTC. Protein product: CASSQGFRTVQHEQYF.

V usage is TRBV14 and J usage is TRBJ1-2; 7 nucleotides match TRBD1. The germline gives CDR1 SGHDN, CDR2 FVKESK. The CDR3 is 16 amino acids. The ends lost 0 bases at V and 5 bases at J; junction bases unmatched: 9. CDR3 amino acids: CASSQERQGDLYGYTF. CDR3 bases: TGTGCCAGCAGCCAAGAACGACAGGGAGATCTATATGGCTACACCTTC.

This clonotype was observed once. At one end the junction does not follow the germline gene, possibly because of a read error. V usage is TRBV7-7 and J usage is TRBJ2-1, with 7 bases matching TRBD1. CDR1 is SSHAT, CDR2 FNYEAQ, per germline (reference sequence). The CDR3 runs to 17 residues. The CDR3: CASSPVRGRSSYNEQFF. The CDR3 DNA reads as TGTGCTAGCAGCCCCGTTAGGGGGCGAAGCTCCTACAATGAGCAGTTCTTC.

The rearrangement links TRBV29-1 to TRBJ2-4; 8 nucleotides align to TRBD1. The J call may be in error: the DNA end matches TRBJ2-7 better. Germline V lookup: CDR1 SQVTM, CDR2 ANQGSEA. The CDR3 length is 13 residues. CDR3: CSVLDRESYEQYF. The CDR3 DNA is TGCAGCGTTTTGGACAGGGAATCCTACGAGCAGTACTTC.

This clonotype turned up a few times. The chain recombines TRBV10-3 with TRBJ2-5, with 12 bases identical to TRBD2. V lost 0 bases, J lost 1 base, and 3 bases stayed unmatched. The CDR3 loop spans 17 amino acids. Germline values: CDR1 ENHRY, CDR2 SYGVKD. CDR3 DNA sequence: TGTGCCATCAGTGAGTCCGGACTAGCGGGGATCCAAGAGACCCAGTACTTC. Amino acids: CAISESGLAGIQETQYF.

The CDR3 spells CASSHKGGLAGHNEQFF. The CDR3 nucleotides are TGTGCCAGCAGCCACAAAGGAGGACTAGCGGGGCACAATGAGCAGTTCTTC. The chain carries TRBV3-1 and TRBJ2-1; TRBD2 matches at 12 bases. Per germline, CDR1 LGHDT and CDR2 YNNKEL (reference sequence). CDR3 length equals 17 residues. The V and J ends lost 3 bases and 5 bases, in that order; junction bases with no gene match: 8.

Of note for this clonotype: One junction end disagrees with the germline gene, perhaps due to a read error. J is TRBJ2-3 and V is TRBV15; weak D call: TRBD1 (6 bases). In germline, CDR1 is LNHNV, CDR2 YYDKDF (reference sequence). The CDR3 consists of 16 residues. The CDR3 sequence is CATGRDGRGIFDTQYF. The CDR3 DNA reads as TGTGCCACCGGCAGAGATGGAAGGGGGATCTTTGATACGCAGTATTTT.

This clonotype was recorded a few times. V is TRBV5-1 and J is TRBJ2-7; D ambiguous. CDR3 length equals 13 residues. V was shortened by 0 bases and J by 3 bases, with 7 bases between the two germline ends. Germline V CDR1 and CDR2: SGHRS, YFSETQ. The CDR3 loop reads CASSLEFGYEQYF. The CDR3 DNA is TGCGCCAGCAGCTTGGAATTCGGCTACGAGCAGTACTTC.

The chain uses TRBV20-1 and TRBJ1-5, with no clear D. This CDR3 region has 16 residues. Germline V gene lookup returns CDR1 DFQATT and CDR2 SNEGSKA (reference sequence). V lost 3 bases and J 0 bases, leaving 15 bases between the germline ends. The CDR3 protein is CSARDSLILSNQPQHF. As DNA, the CDR3 is TGCAGTGCTAGGGATAGTTTGATCCTTAGCAATCAGCCCCAGCATTTT.